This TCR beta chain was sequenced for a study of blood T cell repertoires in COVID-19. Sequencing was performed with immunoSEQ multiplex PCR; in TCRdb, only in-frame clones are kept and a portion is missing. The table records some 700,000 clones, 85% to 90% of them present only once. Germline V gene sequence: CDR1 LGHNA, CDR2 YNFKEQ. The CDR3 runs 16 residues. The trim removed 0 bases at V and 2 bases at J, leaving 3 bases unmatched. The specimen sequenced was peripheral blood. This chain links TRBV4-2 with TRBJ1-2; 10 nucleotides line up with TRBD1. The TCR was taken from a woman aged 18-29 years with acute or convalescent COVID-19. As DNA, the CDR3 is TGTGCCAGCAGCCAAGAGAGACAGGGGGCAAACTATGGCTACACCTTC. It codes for CASSQERQGANYGYTF.